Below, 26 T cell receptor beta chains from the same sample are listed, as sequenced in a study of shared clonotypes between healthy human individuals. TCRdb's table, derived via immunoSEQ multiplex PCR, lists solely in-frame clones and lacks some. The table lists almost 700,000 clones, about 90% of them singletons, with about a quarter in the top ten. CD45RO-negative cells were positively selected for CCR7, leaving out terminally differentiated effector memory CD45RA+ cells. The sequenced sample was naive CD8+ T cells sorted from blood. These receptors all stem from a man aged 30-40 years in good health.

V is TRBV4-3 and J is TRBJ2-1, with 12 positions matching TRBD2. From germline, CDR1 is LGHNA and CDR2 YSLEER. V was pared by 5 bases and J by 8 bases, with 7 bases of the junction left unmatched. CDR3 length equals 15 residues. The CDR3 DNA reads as TGCGCCAGCAGCTATGGACTAGCGGGAAACTATGAGCAGTTCTTC. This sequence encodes CASSYGLAGNYEQFF.

The CDR3 DNA follows: TGTGCCAGTAGTACCCGGAACACCGGGGAGCTGTTTTTT. Its protein is CASSTRNTGELFF. V usage is TRBV19 and J usage is TRBJ2-2; D unclear. Trimming stripped 4 bases from V and 1 base from J, with 4 bases between. The CDR3 is 13 amino acids. The V gene's germline CDR1 is LNHDA and CDR2 SQIVND (reference sequence). The full variable domain, with the rest looked up from reference TRBV19 and TRBJ2-2, is DGGITQSPKYLFRKEGQNVTLSCEQNLNHDAMYWYRQDPGQGLRLIYYSQIVNDFQKGDIAEGYSVSREKKESFPLTVTSAQKNPTAFYLCASSTRNTGELFFGEGSRLTVL.

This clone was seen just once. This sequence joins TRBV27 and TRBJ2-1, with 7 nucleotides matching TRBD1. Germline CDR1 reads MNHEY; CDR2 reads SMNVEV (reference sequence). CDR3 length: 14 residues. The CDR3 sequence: CATGPGDSYNEQFF. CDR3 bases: TGTGCGACAGGGCCCGGGGACTCCTACAATGAGCAGTTCTTC.

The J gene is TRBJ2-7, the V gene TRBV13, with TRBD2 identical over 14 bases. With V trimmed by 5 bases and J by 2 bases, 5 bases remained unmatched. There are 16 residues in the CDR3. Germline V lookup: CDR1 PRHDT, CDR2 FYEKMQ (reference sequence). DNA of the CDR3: TGTGCCAGCAGCACGACTAGCGGGAGGGTCCCCTACGAGCAGTACTTC. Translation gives CASSTTSGRVPYEQYF.

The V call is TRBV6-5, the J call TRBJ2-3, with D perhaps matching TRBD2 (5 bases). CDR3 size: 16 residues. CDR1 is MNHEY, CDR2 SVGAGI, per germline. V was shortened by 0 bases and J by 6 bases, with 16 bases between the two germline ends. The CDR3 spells CASSYSTGESGDTQYF. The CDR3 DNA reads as TGTGCCAGCAGTTACTCGACCGGGGAGAGTGGTGATACGCAGTATTTT.

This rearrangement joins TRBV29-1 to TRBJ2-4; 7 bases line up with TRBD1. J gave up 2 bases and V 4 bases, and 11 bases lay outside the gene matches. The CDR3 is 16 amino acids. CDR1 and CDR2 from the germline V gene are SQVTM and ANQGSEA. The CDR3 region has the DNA TGCAGCGTTGTGGTTGCAGGGGGAGACTCCAAAAACATTCAGTACTTC. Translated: CSVVVAGGDSKNIQYF. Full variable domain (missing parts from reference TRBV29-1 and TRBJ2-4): SAVISQKPSRDICQRGTSLTIQCQVDSQVTMMFWYRQQPGQSLTLIATANQGSEATYESGFVIDKFPISRPNLTFSTLTVSNMSPEDSSIYLCSVVVAGGDSKNIQYFGAGTRLSVL.

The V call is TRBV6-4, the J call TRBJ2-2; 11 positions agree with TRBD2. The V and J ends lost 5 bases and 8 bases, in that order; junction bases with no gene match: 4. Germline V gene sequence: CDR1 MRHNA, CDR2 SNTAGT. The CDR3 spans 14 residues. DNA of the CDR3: TGTGCCAGCAGTCGACTAGCGGGATCAGGGGAGCTGTTTTTT. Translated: CASSRLAGSGELFF.

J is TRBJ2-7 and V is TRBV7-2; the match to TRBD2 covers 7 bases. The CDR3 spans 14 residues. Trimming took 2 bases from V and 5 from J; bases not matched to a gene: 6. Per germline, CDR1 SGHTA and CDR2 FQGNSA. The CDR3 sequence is CASSLTGGVHEQYF. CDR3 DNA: TGTGCCAGCAGCTTAACGGGAGGCGTTCACGAGCAGTACTTC.

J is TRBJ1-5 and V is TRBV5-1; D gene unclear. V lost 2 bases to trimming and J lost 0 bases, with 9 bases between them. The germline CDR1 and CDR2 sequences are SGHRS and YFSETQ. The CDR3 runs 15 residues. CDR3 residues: CASSLKGPSNQPQHF. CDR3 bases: TGCGCCAGCAGCTTAAAGGGTCCTAGCAATCAGCCCCAGCATTTT.

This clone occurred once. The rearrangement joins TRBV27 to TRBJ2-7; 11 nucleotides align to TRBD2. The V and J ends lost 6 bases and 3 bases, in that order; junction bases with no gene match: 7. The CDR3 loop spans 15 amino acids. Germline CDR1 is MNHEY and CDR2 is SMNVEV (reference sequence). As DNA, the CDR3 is TGTGCCAGCAGGGTACTAGCGGGAGTTGACTACGAGCAGTACTTC. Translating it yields CASRVLAGVDYEQYF.

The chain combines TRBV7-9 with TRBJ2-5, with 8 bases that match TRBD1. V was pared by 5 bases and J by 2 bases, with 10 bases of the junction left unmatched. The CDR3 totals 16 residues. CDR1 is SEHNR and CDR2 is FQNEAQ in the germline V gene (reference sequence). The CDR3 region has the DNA TGTGCCAGCAGCATGGGACAGGAGTCGCTTCAAGAGACCCAGTACTTC. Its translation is CASSMGQESLQETQYF.

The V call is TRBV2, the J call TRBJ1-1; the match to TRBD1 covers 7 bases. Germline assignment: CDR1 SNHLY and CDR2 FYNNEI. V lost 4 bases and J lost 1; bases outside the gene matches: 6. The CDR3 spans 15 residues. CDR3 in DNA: TGTGCCAGCAGTGTACCGAGGACAGGGAACACTGAAGCTTTCTTT. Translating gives CASSVPRTGNTEAFF.

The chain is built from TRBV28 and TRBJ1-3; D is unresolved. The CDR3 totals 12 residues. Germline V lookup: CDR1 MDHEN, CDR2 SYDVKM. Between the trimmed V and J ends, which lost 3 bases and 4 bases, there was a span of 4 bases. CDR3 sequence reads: CASSFDGNTIYF. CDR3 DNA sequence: TGTGCCAGCAGTTTTGACGGAAACACCATATATTTT. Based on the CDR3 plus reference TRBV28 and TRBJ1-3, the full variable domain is DVKVTQSSRYLVKRTGEKVFLECVQDMDHENMFWYRQDPGLGLRLIYFSYDVKMKEKGDIPEGYSVSREKKERFSLILESASTNQTSMYLCASSFDGNTIYFGEGSWLTVV.

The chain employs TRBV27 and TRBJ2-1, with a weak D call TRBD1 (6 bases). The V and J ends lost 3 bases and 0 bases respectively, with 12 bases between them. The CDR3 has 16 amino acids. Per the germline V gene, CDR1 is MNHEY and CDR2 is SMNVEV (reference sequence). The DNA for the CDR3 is TGTGCCAGCAGTTTGTACGGGACAAGCTCCTACAATGAGCAGTTCTTC. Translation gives CASSLYGTSSYNEQFF.

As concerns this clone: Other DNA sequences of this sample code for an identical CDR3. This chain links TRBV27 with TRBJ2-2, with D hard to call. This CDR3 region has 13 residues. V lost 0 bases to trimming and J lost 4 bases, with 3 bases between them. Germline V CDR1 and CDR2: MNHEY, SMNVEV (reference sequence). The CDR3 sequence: CASSLSGTGELFF. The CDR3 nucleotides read TGTGCCAGCAGTTTATCTGGCACCGGGGAGCTGTTTTTT.

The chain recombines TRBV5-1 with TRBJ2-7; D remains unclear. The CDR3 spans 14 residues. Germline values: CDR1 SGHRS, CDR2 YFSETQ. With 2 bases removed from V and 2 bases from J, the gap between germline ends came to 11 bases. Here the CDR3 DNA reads TGCGCCAGCAGCTTTGGGTCGGGCACCTACGAGCAGTACTTC. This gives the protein CASSFGSGTYEQYF.

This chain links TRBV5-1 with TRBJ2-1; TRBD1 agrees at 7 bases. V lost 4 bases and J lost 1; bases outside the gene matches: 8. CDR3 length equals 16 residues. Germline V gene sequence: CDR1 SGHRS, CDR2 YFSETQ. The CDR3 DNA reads TGCGCCAGCAGCAAAGGACAGGTCATGTCCTACAATGAGCAGTTCTTC. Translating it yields CASSKGQVMSYNEQFF.

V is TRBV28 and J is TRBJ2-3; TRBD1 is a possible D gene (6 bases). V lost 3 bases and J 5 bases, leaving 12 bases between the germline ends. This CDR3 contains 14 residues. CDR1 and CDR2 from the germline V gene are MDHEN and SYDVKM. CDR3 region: CASSLMTGQDTQYF. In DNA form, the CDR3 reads TGTGCCAGCAGTTTGATGACAGGACAAGATACGCAGTATTTT.

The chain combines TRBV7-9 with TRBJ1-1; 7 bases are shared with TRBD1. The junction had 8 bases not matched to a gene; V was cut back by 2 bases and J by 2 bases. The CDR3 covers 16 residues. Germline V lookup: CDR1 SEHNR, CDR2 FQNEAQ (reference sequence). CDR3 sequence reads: CASSLPETGTNTEAFF. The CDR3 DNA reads TGTGCCAGCAGCTTACCAGAGACAGGGACTAACACTGAAGCTTTCTTT.

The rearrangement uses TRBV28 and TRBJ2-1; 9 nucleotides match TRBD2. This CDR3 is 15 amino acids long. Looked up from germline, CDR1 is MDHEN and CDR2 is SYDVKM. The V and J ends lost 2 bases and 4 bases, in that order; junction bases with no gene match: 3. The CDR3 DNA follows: TGTGCCAGCAGTTTAGGGACTAGCCGTTACAATGAGCAGTTCTTC. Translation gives CASSLGTSRYNEQFF.

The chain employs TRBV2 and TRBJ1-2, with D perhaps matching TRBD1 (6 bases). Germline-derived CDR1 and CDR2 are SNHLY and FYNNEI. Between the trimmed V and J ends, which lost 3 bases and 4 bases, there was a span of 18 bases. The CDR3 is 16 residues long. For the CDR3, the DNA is TGTGCCAGCAGTGATAATCGACAGGCTCAGACCTATGGCTACACCTTC. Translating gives CASSDNRQAQTYGYTF.

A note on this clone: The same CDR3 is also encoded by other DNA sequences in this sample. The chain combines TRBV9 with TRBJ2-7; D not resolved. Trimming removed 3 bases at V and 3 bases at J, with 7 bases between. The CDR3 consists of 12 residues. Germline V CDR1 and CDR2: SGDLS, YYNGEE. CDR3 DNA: TGTGCCAGCAGCGCAGACGGCTACGAGCAGTACTTC. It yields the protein CASSADGYEQYF.

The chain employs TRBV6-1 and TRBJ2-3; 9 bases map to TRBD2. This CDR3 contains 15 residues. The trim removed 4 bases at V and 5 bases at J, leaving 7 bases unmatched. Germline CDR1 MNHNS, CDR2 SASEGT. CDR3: CASSGSGSDLDTQYF. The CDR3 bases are TGTGCCAGCAGTGGTAGCGGGAGTGATTTAGATACGCAGTATTTT.

The chain's CDR3 is CASMWQGGNQPQHF. The DNA for the CDR3 is TGTGCCAGTATGTGGCAGGGGGGCAATCAGCCCCAGCATTTT. The chain combines TRBV19 with TRBJ1-5, with 7 bases lining up with TRBD1. Trimming removed 7 bases from V and 2 bases from J; junction bases left unmatched: 5. This CDR3 comprises 14 residues. CDR1 is LNHDA, CDR2 SQIVND, per germline (reference sequence).

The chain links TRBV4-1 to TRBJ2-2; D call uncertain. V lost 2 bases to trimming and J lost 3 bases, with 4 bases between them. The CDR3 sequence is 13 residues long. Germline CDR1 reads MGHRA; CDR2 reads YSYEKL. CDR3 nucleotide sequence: TGCGCCAGCAGCCAACTACACACCGGGGAGCTGTTTTTT. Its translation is CASSQLHTGELFF.

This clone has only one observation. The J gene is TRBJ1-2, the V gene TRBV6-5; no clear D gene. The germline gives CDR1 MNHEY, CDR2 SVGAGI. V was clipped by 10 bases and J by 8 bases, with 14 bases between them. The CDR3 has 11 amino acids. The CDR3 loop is CATLTAGGYTF. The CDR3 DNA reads TGTGCCACCCTTACGGCGGGGGGCTACACCTTC.